The sequence of this T cell receptor beta chain was determined in a study of blood T cell repertoires in COVID-19. This clone was seen only a few times. In the original workflow: The authors estimated nucleated cell counts from reference gene primer amplification. Clones were sequenced by immunoSEQ multiplex PCR, and TCRdb holds only the in-frame ones, with some missing. V and J calls and clone size are given by that table; D and trimming were obtained from the DNA. In the table there are under 200,000 clones, roughly 78% of which are singletons. The CDR3 loop spans 17 amino acids. Germline CDR1 MDHEN, CDR2 SYDVKM. The V end lost 3 bases, the J end lost 3 bases, and 18 bases lay between the germline ends. Researchers sorted participants into cohorts using their self-reported clinical history.

The rearrangement links TRBV28 to TRBJ1-5, with D tentatively TRBD1 (5 bases). Source material: PBMCs or T cells enriched from blood (not recorded which). This receptor was obtained from a woman aged 65 to 85 in a cohort exposed to, infected with or recovered from COVID-19 (not recorded which). In DNA, the CDR3 is TGTGCCAGCAGTTTGTTGGTACGGGGGGATTACAATCAGCCCCAGCATTTT. Its protein product is CASSLLVRGDYNQPQHF.